The clone carrying this TCR beta chain occurred once. Its antigen is not identified. Distinct nucleotide sequences in the sample also encode this CDR3. The data stem from a study of CD8+ T cells in alopecia areata. Study-level background: Those patients who were treated received oral tofacitinib, which was given at 5 to 10 mg twice daily for moderate-to-severe alopecia areata.

Germline values: CDR1 MGHDK, CDR2 SYGVNS. The CDR3 length is 15 residues. Trimming shortened V by 2 bases and J by 4 bases, and 9 bases separated the two germline ends. The researchers isolated CD4+ and CD8+ T cells from PBMCs by sorting. Investigators isolated RNA and reverse transcribed it into cDNA to act as the sequencing template. The table came from immunoSEQ multiplex PCR; TCRdb's copy has only in-frame clones and leaves some out. This table has around 140,000 clones, about 51% appearing once. Study-level results: An increase in clonality over normal scalp was evident in lesional scalp, especially alopecia totalis/universalis.

This rearrangement joins TRBV25-1 to TRBJ2-6; D is undetermined. The clonotype comes from a human donor with alopecia areata. Sequencing was performed on CD4+ T cells sorted from blood, taken at week 0. The CDR3 loop reads CASSERGSGANVLTF. The CDR3 DNA reads TGTGCCAGCAGTGAACGAGGCTCCGGGGCCAACGTCCTGACTTTC.